The T cell receptor beta chain described here comes from a study of molecular identifiers for immune sequencing clone quantification. The study's findings and limits: Researchers reportedly could pick up spiked Jurkat TCR RNA from one cell mixed into some 1 million naive cells.

TCRdb fed the PCR reads into MiXCR, producing one record per CDR3 protein. The data show more than 450,000 distinct CDR3 sequences, around 21% seen once. The V gene end was trimmed by 10 bases and the J gene end by 4 bases; junction bases not matched to a gene: 16. The germline gives CDR1 MNHNS, CDR2 SASEGT. The CDR3 extends over 15 amino acids. Notes on this clonotype: Antigen specificity is unknown.

The chain joins TRBV6-1 to TRBJ2-7, with 7 bases lining up with TRBD1. This TCR came from a human donor in good health. Some libraries in this study had Jurkat cell RNA spiked in. Sequencing was performed on naive CD8+ T cells from blood, with Jurkat cell RNA spiked in. Subset indicated: FACS-sorted CD8+CD4-CCR7+CD45RA+ naive T cells. The CDR3 here is CANRVAGTEAYEQYF. CDR3 sequence (DNA): TGTGCCAACAGGGTTGCCGGGACAGAGGCTTACGAGCAGTACTTC.